The T cell receptor beta chain under discussion was sequenced for a study of PD-1 blockade in classical Hodgkin lymphoma. Produced via immunoSEQ multiplex PCR; TCRdb's table is partial and in-frame only. This sample has 43,000 or so clones, with approximately 70% found just once. To note about this clone: As yet, its antigen is unknown.

All the patients suffered relapse after autologous stem cell transplantation, and brentuximab vedotin exposure differed. The CDR3 extends over 14 amino acids. The germline gives CDR1 MGHRA, CDR2 YSYEKL. V shed 0 bases and J shed 7 bases, with 12 bases lying between them. The study's findings and limits: Repertoire difference causes, possibly disease activity or prior therapy, remain undefined. Exclusion covered patients beginning nivolumab under 1 year post-ASCT. Complete responders showed a baseline diversity that resembled the diversity of newly diagnosed patients. Reported baseline diversity: healthy donors highest, relapsed/refractory patients lowest.

This sample comprised peripheral blood mononuclear cells (PBMCs), obtained at baseline. This sequence joins TRBV4-1 and TRBJ1-2; D perhaps matches TRBD1 (5 bases). This clonotype was obtained from a human donor with classical Hodgkin lymphoma. The CDR3 DNA is TGCGCCAGCAGCCAAGAGGCAGGGATCGGTGGCTACACCTTC. It is translated as CASSQEAGIGGYTF.